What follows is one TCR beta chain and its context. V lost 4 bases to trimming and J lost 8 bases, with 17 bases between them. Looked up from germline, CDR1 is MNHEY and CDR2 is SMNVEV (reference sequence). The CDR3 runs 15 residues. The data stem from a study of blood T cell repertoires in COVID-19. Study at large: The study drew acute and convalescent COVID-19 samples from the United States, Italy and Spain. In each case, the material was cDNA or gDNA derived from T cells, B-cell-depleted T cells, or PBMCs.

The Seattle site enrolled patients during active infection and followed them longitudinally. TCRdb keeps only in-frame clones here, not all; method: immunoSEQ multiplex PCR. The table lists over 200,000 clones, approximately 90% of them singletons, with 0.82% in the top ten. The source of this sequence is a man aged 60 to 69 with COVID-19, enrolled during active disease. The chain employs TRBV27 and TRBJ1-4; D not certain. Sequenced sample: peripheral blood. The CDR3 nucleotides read TGTGCCAGCAGTTCGACGGTGCGGCCCTCGGAAAAACTGTTTTTT. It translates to CASSSTVRPSEKLFF.